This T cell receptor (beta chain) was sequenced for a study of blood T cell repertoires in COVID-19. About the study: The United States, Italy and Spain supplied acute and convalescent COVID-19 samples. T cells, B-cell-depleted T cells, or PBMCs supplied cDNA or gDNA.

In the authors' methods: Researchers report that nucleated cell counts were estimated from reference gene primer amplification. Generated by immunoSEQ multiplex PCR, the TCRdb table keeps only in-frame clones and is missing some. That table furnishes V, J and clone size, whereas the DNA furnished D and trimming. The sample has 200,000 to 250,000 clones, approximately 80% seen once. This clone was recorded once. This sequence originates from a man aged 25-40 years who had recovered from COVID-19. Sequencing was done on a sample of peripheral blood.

The CDR3 here is CASSGIGQGDTEAFF. Here the CDR3 DNA reads TGCGCCAGCAGCGGGATCGGACAGGGGGACACTGAAGCTTTCTTT. The V gene is TRBV5-1, the J gene TRBJ1-1, with TRBD1 identical over 10 bases. Germline V CDR1 and CDR2: SGHRS, YFSETQ. CDR3 length equals 15 residues. J lost 3 bases, V lost 4 bases, and 6 bases had no gene match.